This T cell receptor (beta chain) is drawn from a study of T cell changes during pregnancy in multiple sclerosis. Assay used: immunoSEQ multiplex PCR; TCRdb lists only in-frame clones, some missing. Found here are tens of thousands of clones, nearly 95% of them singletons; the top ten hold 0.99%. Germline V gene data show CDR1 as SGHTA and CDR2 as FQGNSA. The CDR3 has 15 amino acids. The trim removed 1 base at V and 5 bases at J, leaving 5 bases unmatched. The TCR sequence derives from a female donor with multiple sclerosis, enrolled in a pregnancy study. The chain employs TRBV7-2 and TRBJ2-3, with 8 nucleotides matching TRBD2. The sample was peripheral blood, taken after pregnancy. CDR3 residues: CASSLGGGSGDTQYF. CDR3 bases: TGTGCCAGCAGCTTAGGCGGGGGGTCGGGAGATACGCAGTATTTT.